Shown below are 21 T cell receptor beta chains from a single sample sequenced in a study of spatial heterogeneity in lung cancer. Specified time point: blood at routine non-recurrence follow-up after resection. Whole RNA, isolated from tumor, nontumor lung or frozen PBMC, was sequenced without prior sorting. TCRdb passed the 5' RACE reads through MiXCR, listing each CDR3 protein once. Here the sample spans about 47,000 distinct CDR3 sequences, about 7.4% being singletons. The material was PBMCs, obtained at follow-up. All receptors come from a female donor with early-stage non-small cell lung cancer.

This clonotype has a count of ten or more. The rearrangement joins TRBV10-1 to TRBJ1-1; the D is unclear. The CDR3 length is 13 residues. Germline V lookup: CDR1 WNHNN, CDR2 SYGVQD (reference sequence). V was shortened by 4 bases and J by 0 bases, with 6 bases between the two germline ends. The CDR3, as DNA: TGCGCCAGCAGTGGGCGTTTGAACACTGAAGCTTTCTTT. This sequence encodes CASSGRLNTEAFF.

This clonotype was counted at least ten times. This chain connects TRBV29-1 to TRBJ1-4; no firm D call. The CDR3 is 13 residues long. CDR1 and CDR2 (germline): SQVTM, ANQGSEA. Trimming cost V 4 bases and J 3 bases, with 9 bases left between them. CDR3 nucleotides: TGCAGCGTTGGAGTCGCACCTAATGAAAAACTGTTTTTT. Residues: CSVGVAPNEKLFF.

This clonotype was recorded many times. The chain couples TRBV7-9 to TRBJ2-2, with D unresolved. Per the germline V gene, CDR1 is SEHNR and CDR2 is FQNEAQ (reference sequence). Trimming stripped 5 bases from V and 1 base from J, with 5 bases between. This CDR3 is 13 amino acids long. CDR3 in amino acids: CASSPENTGELFF. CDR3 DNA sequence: TGTGCCAGCAGCCCAGAGAACACCGGGGAGCTGTTTTTT. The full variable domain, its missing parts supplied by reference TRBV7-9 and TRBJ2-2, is DTGVSQNPRHKITKRGQNVTFRCDPISEHNRLYWYRQTLGQGPEFLTYFQNEAQLEKSRLLSDRFSAERPKGSFSTLEIQRTEQGDSAMYLCASSPENTGELFFGEGSRLTVL.

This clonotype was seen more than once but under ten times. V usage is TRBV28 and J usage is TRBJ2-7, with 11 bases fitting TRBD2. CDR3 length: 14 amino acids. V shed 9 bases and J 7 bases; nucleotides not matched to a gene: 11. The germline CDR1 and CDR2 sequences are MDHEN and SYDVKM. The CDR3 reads CASDSGGAVGEQYF. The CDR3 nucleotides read TGTGCCAGTGATAGCGGGGGGGCAGTTGGAGAGCAGTACTTC.

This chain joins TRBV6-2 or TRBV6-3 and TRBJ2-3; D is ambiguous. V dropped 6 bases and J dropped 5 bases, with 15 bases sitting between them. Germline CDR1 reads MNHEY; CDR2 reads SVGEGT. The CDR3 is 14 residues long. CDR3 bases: TGTGCCAGCAGAAACTCAAACTCACGAGATACGCAGTATTTT. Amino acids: CASRNSNSRDTQYF.

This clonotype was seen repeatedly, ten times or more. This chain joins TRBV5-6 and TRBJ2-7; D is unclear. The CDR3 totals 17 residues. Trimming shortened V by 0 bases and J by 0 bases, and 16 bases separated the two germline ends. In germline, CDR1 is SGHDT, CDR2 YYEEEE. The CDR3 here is CASSLGLRVSSSYEQYF. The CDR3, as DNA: TGTGCCAGCAGCTTGGGTCTTCGGGTCAGCAGCTCCTACGAGCAGTACTTC.

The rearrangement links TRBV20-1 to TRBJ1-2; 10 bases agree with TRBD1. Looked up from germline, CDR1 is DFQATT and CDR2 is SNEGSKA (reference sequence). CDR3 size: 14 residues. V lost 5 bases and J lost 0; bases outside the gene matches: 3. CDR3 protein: CSASDRGPNYGYTF. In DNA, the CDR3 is TGCAGTGCTTCAGACAGGGGGCCTAACTATGGCTACACCTTC.

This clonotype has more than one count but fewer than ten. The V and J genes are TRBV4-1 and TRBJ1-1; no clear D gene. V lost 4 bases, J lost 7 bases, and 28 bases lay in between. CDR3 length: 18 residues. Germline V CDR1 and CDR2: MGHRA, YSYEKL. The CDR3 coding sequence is TGCGCCAGCAGCCCTCGGCTCCCCCTCTCGACTAACCCTCATGAAGCTTTCTTT. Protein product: CASSPRLPLSTNPHEAFF.

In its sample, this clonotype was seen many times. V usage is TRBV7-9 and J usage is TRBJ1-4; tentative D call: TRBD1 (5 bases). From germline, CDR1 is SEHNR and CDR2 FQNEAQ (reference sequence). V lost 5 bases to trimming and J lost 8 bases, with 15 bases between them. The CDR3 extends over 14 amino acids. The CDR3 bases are TGTGCCAGCAGCCGGGACTCTGTCACAGAAAAACTGTTTTTT. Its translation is CASSRDSVTEKLFF.

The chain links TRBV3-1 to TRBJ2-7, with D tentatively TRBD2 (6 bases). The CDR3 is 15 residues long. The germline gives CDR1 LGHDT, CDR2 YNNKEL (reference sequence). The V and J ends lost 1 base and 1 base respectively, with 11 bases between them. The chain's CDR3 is CASSQGLADSYEQYF. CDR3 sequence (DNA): TGTGCCAGCAGCCAAGGGTTAGCGGATTCCTACGAGCAGTACTTC.

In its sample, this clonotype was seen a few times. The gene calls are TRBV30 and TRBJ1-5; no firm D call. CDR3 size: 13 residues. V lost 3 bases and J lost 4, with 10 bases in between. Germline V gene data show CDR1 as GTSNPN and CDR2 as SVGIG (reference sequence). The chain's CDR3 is CAWSAGPNQPQHF. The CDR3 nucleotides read TGTGCCTGGAGCGCAGGACCAAATCAGCCCCAGCATTTT.

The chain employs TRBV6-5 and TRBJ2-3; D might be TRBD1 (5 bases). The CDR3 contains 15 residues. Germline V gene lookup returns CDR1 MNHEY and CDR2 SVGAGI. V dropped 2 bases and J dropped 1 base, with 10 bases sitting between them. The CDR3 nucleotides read TGTGCCAGCAGTTACATAGGGGCTGGCACAGATACGCAGTATTTT. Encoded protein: CASSYIGAGTDTQYF.

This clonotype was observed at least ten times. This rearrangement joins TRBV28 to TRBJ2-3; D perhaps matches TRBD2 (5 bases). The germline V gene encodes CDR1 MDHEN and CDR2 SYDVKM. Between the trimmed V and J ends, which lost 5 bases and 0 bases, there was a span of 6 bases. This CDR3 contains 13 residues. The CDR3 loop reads CASSPGSTDTQYF. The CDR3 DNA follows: TGTGCCAGCAGTCCGGGGAGCACAGATACGCAGTATTTT.

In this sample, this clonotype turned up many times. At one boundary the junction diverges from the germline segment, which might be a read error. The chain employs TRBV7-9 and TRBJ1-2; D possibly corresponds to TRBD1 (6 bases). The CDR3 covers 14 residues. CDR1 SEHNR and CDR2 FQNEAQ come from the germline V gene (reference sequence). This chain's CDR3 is CASRLGGETDGYTF. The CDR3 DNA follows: TGTGCCAGCAGGTTAGGGGGAGAAACGGATGGCTACACCTTC.

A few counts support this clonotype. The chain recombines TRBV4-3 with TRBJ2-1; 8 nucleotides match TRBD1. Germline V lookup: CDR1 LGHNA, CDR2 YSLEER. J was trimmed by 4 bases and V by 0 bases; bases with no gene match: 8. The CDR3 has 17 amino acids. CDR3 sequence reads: CASSQDRRQGQYNEQFF. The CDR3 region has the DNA TGCGCCAGCAGCCAAGATCGGCGACAGGGGCAATACAATGAGCAGTTCTTC.

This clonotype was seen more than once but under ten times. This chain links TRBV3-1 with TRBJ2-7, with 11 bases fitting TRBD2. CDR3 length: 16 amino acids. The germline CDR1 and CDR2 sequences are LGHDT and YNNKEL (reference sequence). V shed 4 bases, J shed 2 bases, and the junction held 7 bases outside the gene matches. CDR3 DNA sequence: TGTGCCAGCAGCCGGACTAGCGGGTCGACCCCCTACGAGCAGTACTTC. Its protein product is CASSRTSGSTPYEQYF.

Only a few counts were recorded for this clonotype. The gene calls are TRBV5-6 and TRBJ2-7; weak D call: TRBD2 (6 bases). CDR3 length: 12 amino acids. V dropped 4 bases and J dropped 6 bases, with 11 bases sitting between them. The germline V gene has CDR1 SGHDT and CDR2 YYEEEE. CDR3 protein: CASSLGEAEQYF. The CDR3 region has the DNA TGTGCCAGCAGCCTAGGGGAGGCCGAGCAGTACTTC.

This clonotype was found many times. CDR3 residues: CASSFRDQETQYF. For the CDR3, the DNA is TGTGCCAGCAGTTTCAGGGACCAAGAGACCCAGTACTTC. The V gene is TRBV12-3 or TRBV12-4, the J gene TRBJ2-5; D perhaps matches TRBD1 (5 bases). V lost 3 bases and J lost 0, with 5 bases in between. The CDR3 totals 13 residues.

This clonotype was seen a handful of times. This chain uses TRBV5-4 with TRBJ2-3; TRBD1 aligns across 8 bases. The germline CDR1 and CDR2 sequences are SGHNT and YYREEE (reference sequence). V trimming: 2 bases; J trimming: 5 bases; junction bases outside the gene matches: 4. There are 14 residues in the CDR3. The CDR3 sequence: CASSFDRGRDTQYF. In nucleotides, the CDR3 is TGTGCCAGCAGCTTTGACAGGGGACGAGATACGCAGTATTTT. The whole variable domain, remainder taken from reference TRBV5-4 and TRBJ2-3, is ETGVTQSPTHLIKTRGQQVTLRCSSQSGHNTVSWYQQALGQGPQFIFQYYREEENGRGNFPPRFSGLQFPNYSSELNVNALELDDSALYLCASSFDRGRDTQYFGPGTRLTVL.

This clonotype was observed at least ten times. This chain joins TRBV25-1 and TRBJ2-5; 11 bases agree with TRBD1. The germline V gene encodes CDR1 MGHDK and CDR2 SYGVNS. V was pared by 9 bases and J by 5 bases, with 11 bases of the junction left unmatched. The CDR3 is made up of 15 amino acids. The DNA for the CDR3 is TGTGCCAGTACGACCAGGACAGGGGGCGCCGAGACCCAGTACTTC. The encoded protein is CASTTRTGGAETQYF. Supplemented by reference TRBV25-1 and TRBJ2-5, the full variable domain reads EADIYQTPRYLVIGTGKKITLECSQTMGHDKMYWYQQDPGMELHLIHYSYGVNSTEKGDLSSESTVSRIRTEHFPLTLESARPSHTSQYLCASTTRTGGAETQYFGPGTRLLVL.

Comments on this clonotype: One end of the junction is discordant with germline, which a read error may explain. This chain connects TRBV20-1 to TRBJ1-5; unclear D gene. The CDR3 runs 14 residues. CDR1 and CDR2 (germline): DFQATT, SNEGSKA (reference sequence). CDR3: CSARREFSNQPEHF. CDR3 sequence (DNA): TGCAGTGCTAGAAGGGAGTTTAGCAATCAGCCCGAGCATTTT.